These 24 T cell receptor beta chains originate from one sample sequenced in a study of OX40 agonist ivuxolimab in advanced cancers. Sequenced by immunoSEQ multiplex PCR; TCRdb stores in-frame clones only, minus some. This table holds around 89,000 clones, around 90% found once. The source was CD4+ or CD8+ T cells sorted from blood, collected in a trial of the OX40 agonist ivuxolimab. These receptors came from an adult with an advanced solid tumor such as melanoma, head and neck, liver or kidney cancer.

The rearrangement uses TRBV6-6 and TRBJ2-2; D call uncertain. The CDR3 consists of 14 residues. V dropped 6 bases and J dropped 6 bases, with 14 bases sitting between them. The germline gives CDR1 MNHNY, CDR2 SVGAGI (reference sequence). CDR3 amino acids: CASSPSTFAGELFF. Here the CDR3 DNA reads TGTGCCAGCAGCCCTAGTACGTTCGCCGGGGAGCTGTTTTTT.

The genes are TRBV11-2 and TRBJ2-7; no firm D call. Germline CDR1 and CDR2: SGHAT and FQNNGV. V was pared by 4 bases and J by 1 base, with 5 bases between. This CDR3 is 12 amino acids long. CDR3 in amino acids: CASSSQSYEQYF. The CDR3 coding sequence is TGTGCCAGCAGCTCCCAGTCCTACGAGCAGTACTTC.

This chain links TRBV27 with TRBJ2-7, with 8 positions matching TRBD1. This CDR3 is 16 amino acids long. The ends lost 6 bases at V and 4 bases at J; junction bases unmatched: 14. Germline V gives CDR1 MNHEY, CDR2 SMNVEV (reference sequence). The CDR3: CASRPIRGLGNYEQYF. CDR3 coding DNA: TGTGCCAGCAGACCTATCAGGGGGCTAGGGAATTACGAGCAGTACTTC.

This clone was found a few times. J is TRBJ2-2 and V is TRBV6-5, with D possibly TRBD2 on 6 matching bases. Germline-derived CDR1 and CDR2 are MNHEY and SVGAGI. V gave up 7 bases and J gave up 2 bases, with 11 bases separating them. CDR3 length: 14 residues. The CDR3 DNA reads TGTGCCAGCACGGGGGAACGTAACACCGGGGAGCTGTTTTTT. Its translation is CASTGERNTGELFF.

The V call is TRBV7-2, the J call TRBJ2-7; TRBD1 might be the D (5 bases). The CDR3 has 14 amino acids. The V gene's germline CDR1 is SGHTA and CDR2 FQGNSA. The V end was cut by 5 bases, the J end by 2 bases, with 13 bases between. DNA for the CDR3: TGTGCCAGCAGCCCCTCGACAGCAACCTACGAGCAGTACTTC. Amino acid sequence: CASSPSTATYEQYF.

The chain combines TRBV28 with TRBJ1-2; D possibly corresponds to TRBD1 (6 bases). CDR1 and CDR2 from the germline V gene are MDHEN and SYDVKM. The CDR3 runs 13 residues. V gave up 8 bases and J gave up 2 bases, with 12 bases separating them. CDR3 residues: CASGGTPNYGYTF. As DNA, the CDR3 is TGTGCCAGCGGAGGGACACCAAACTATGGCTACACCTTC.

This chain connects TRBV7-9 to TRBJ1-5; no reliable D call. The V end lost 5 bases, the J end lost 5 bases, and 10 bases lay between the germline ends. The CDR3 consists of 13 residues. CDR1 is SEHNR and CDR2 is FQNEAQ in the germline V gene (reference sequence). The CDR3 is CASSPGTYQPQHF. The CDR3, as DNA: TGTGCCAGCAGCCCCGGTACCTATCAGCCCCAGCATTTT. The full variable domain, with the rest looked up from reference TRBV7-9 and TRBJ1-5, is DTGVSQNPRHKITKRGQNVTFRCDPISEHNRLYWYRQTLGQGPEFLTYFQNEAQLEKSRLLSDRFSAERPKGSFSTLEIQRTEQGDSAMYLCASSPGTYQPQHFGDGTRLSIL.

V gene TRBV4-3 combines with J gene TRBJ1-2; D gene uncertain. With 1 base removed from V and 3 bases from J, the gap between germline ends came to 15 bases. The CDR3 runs to 16 residues. Germline V lookup: CDR1 LGHNA, CDR2 YSLEER. CDR3 sequence (DNA): TGCGCCAGCAGCCAAGCCGAGGCCCAGACGTACTATGGCTACACCTTC. This sequence encodes CASSQAEAQTYYGYTF.

Within the sample, this clone is medium-sized. The chain carries TRBV10-3 and TRBJ2-7; no definite D call. Germline-derived CDR1 and CDR2 are ENHRY and SYGVKD. Trimming left V 4 bases short and J 9 bases short, with 13 bases between. The CDR3 contains 12 residues. CDR3 in DNA: TGTGCCATCAGTGGCGAGGCAGATGGGCAGTACTTC. Translating gives CAISGEADGQYF.

V and J are TRBV7-2 and TRBJ1-2; maybe TRBD1 (5 bases). Trimming left V 1 base short and J 4 bases short, with 13 bases between. There are 15 residues in the CDR3. Germline V gene data show CDR1 as SGHTA and CDR2 as FQGNSA. In DNA form, the CDR3 reads TGTGCCAGCAGCTTAGATCCGGGGGTAGGCTATGGCTACACCTTC. This sequence encodes CASSLDPGVGYGYTF.

Here the CDR3 reads CASSPLGGSRTDTQYF. The CDR3 region has the DNA TGTGCCAGCAGCCCCCTTGGGGGGAGCAGGACAGATACGCAGTATTTT. The rearrangement uses TRBV11-2 and TRBJ2-3, with a tentative D call TRBD2 (6 bases). The V and J ends lost 5 bases and 3 bases respectively, with 18 bases between them. Germline CDR1 SGHAT, CDR2 FQNNGV. The CDR3 has 16 amino acids.

This chain uses TRBV7-9 with TRBJ1-6; D uncertain. CDR3 size: 12 residues. Germline-derived CDR1 and CDR2 are SEHNR and FQNEAQ (reference sequence). The V end lost 1 base, the J end lost 15 bases, and 10 bases lay between the germline ends. CDR3 sequence reads: CASSLDLVFLHF. The CDR3 DNA sequence: TGTGCCAGCAGCTTAGATCTTGTTTTCCTCCACTTT.

The chain couples TRBV19 to TRBJ2-2; the D is unclear. CDR3 length: 14 amino acids. Trimming cost V 9 bases and J 3 bases, with 14 bases left between them. Germline V lookup: CDR1 LNHDA, CDR2 SQIVND (reference sequence). CDR3 sequence (DNA): TGTGCCAGCCTATCGGTCCGAGACACCGGGGAGCTGTTTTTT. Protein: CASLSVRDTGELFF. Full variable domain (remainder filled in from reference TRBV19 and TRBJ2-2): DGGITQSPKYLFRKEGQNVTLSCEQNLNHDAMYWYRQDPGQGLRLIYYSQIVNDFQKGDIAEGYSVSREKKESFPLTVTSAQKNPTAFYLCASLSVRDTGELFFGEGSRLTVL.

The V and J genes are TRBV7-2 and TRBJ1-6, with 12 bases aligning to TRBD1. Losses at the gene ends were 6 bases for V and 10 bases for J; bases not matched to a gene: 4. Germline CDR1 is SGHTA and CDR2 is FQGNSA. This CDR3 comprises 14 residues. The CDR3 region is CASRLGTGGSPLHF. CDR3 nucleotides: TGTGCCAGCAGACTCGGGACAGGGGGCTCACCCCTCCACTTT.

This rearrangement joins TRBV30 to TRBJ2-2; the D is unclear. V lost 5 bases and J lost 3, with 4 bases in between. Germline loops: CDR1 GTSNPN, CDR2 SVGIG (reference sequence). The CDR3 loop spans 11 amino acids. CDR3 in amino acids: CAWGDTGELFF. Here the CDR3 DNA reads TGTGCCTGGGGAGACACCGGGGAGCTGTTTTTT.

J is TRBJ1-1 and V is TRBV4-1; a possible D gene is TRBD1 (6 bases). The CDR3 loop spans 14 amino acids. Germline V CDR1 and CDR2: MGHRA, YSYEKL. V shed 11 bases and J shed 5 bases, with 21 bases lying between them. The DNA for the CDR3 is TGCGCCTCATGGGGGGGCGCGGTTAGGACTGAAGCTTTCTTT. This gives the protein CASWGGAVRTEAFF.

The rearrangement joins TRBV4-3 to TRBJ2-2; TRBD2 agrees at 10 bases. Germline V CDR1 and CDR2: LGHNA, YSLEER. The CDR3 runs to 15 residues. V lost 2 bases, J lost 6 bases, and 3 bases stayed unmatched. The CDR3 DNA reads as TGCGCCAGCAGCCAACAGCGGGAGGGCCCCGGGGAGCTGTTTTTT. Translated: CASSQQREGPGELFF.

This chain uses TRBV7-2 with TRBJ2-1, with a possible D match to TRBD1 (5 bases). Germline-derived CDR1 and CDR2 are SGHTA and FQGNSA. V was shortened by 2 bases and J by 3 bases, with 11 bases between the two germline ends. The CDR3 has 15 amino acids. CDR3 sequence reads: CASSLLSGYYNEQFF. CDR3 bases: TGTGCCAGCAGCTTATTGTCAGGGTACTACAATGAGCAGTTCTTC.

The chain links TRBV13 to TRBJ2-1; TRBD2 matches at 10 bases. CDR1 and CDR2 (germline): PRHDT, FYEKMQ (reference sequence). With V trimmed by 6 bases and J by 7 bases, 9 bases remained unmatched. The length of the CDR3 is 15 residues. The CDR3 loop is CASRLSGRTGNEQFF. Written as DNA, the CDR3 is TGTGCCAGCAGACTTAGCGGGAGGACGGGTAATGAGCAGTTCTTC. Full variable domain (remainder filled in from reference TRBV13 and TRBJ2-1): AAGVIQSPRHLIKEKRETATLKCYPIPRHDTVYWYQQGPGQDPQFLISFYEKMQSDKGSIPDRFSAQQFSDYHSELNMSSLELGDSALYFCASRLSGRTGNEQFFGPGTRLTVL.

The J gene is TRBJ1-2, the V gene TRBV28; perhaps TRBD1 as D (5 bases). V gave up 5 bases and J gave up 5 bases, with 12 bases separating them. The CDR3 runs 13 residues. Germline CDR1 MDHEN, CDR2 SYDVKM. The CDR3 loop reads CASSTGGGYGYTF. In DNA form, the CDR3 reads TGTGCCAGCAGTACAGGTGGGGGATATGGCTACACCTTC.

The chain employs TRBV2 and TRBJ2-2; 8 positions agree with TRBD1. The CDR3 is 15 residues long. The J segment lost 6 bases and the V segment lost 2 bases, leaving 5 bases of the junction unmatched. Per the germline V gene, CDR1 is SNHLY and CDR2 is FYNNEI. DNA of the CDR3: TGTGCCAGCAGTGAACGCAGGGGGCTAGCCGGGGAGCTGTTTTTT. Translating it yields CASSERRGLAGELFF.

The chain uses TRBV19 and TRBJ2-2; no firm D call. Germline CDR1 and CDR2: LNHDA and SQIVND (reference sequence). Between the trimmed V and J ends, which lost 5 bases and 1 base, there was a span of 8 bases. The CDR3 has 14 amino acids. CDR3 sequence (DNA): TGTGCCAGTAGTCCCCGATTGAACACCGGGGAGCTGTTTTTT. Protein: CASSPRLNTGELFF.

The chain uses TRBV7-2 and TRBJ1-3; 7 positions match TRBD1. The CDR3 consists of 15 residues. V lost 2 bases, J lost 2 bases, and 3 bases stayed unmatched. Germline V gives CDR1 SGHTA, CDR2 FQGNSA. CDR3 amino acids: CASSLQGGPGNTIYF. The DNA for the CDR3 is TGTGCCAGCAGCTTACAGGGGGGACCTGGAAACACCATATATTTT.

The chain is built from TRBV5-1 and TRBJ2-2; 8 bases match TRBD1. Trimming at V came to 8 bases and at J to 1 base, leaving 4 bases not matched to a gene. The germline V gene encodes CDR1 SGHRS and CDR2 YFSETQ. The CDR3 covers 14 residues. CDR3 protein: CASRDRWNTGELFF. The CDR3 nucleotides are TGCGCCAGTCGGGACAGGTGGAACACCGGGGAGCTGTTTTTT.